Included here is one TCR beta chain sequence, with context. Its target antigen remains unknown. No clone much larger than this one lies a single base away; base qualities are absent. A FACSAria II was used to sort memory CD4+ T cells, defined as single viable CD3+CD4+CD8-CD45RO+ cells. CMV serostatus was determined using a Roche Elecsys assay that detects serum IgG against CMV pp150, pp28, p38 and p52. After the samples were thawed, total CD4+ T cells were enriched through positive selection using CD4 magnetic microbeads. The samples came from a different study that was designed specifically to examine the CD4+ T cell memory repertoire. Peripheral blood mononuclear cells were isolated and cryopreserved according to standard operating procedures, and serum was kept at -80 degrees C. CD3-PerCP (BW264/56), CD4-APC (RPA-T4), CD45RO-PE (UCHT1) and CD8-Pacific Orange (3B5) antibodies were used for staining, and non-viable cells were excluded with Sytox blue.

This specimen comes from a study of memory CD4+ T cells and cytomegalovirus serostatus (dated by TCRdb to about 2019). Concerning the study at large: The roughly 33 healthy Belgian adults in the cohort included 9 who were CMV seropositive and 24 who were CMV seronegative. To replicate a published TCR-based CMV serostatus classifier, the researchers sequenced the CD4+ memory TCRbeta repertoires of a Belgian cohort whose cytomegalovirus serostatus was known. Results the study describes overall, beyond this receptor: Of roughly 170 previously reported CMV-associated TCRbeta sequences, around 70 appeared in the CD4+ memory repertoires, each in one to five individuals. The original-framework classifier achieved a median bootstrapped AUC of approximately 0.96 with a 95% CI of 0.76-1.00 on the Belgian cohort. Only CD4+CD45RO+ memory cells were sequenced, unlike the original study, which covered naive and memory CD4+ and CD8+ populations. The results were interpreted as suggesting that the CMV-associated TCR signature is mostly present in the CD4+ memory repertoire. CMV serostatus prediction reached a median bootstrapped AUC of 0.95 with the original framework and 0.91 with a US-trained random forest.

The Quick-DNA Microprep Kit was used to extract genomic DNA from the sorted cells. Amplification of TCRbeta DNA was done with the immunoSEQ hsTCRbeta kit, following the protocol from the manufacturer. An Illumina MiSeq instrument was used to sequence the TCRbeta libraries. As for the authors' bioinformatics: After out-of-frame sequences were removed, 2,204,828 distinct TCRbeta sequences remained, averaging around 66,000 per individual. Each individual was scored using the number of some 150 previously reported CMV-associated TCRbeta sequences that the individual carried and the total number of productive distinct TCRbeta sequences. A beta-binomial model was reimplemented in Python, and scikit-learn random forests with default parameters were trained on US cohort data. Classifier performance on the Belgian cohort was reported as the median AUC with percentile confidence intervals calculated over 10,000 bootstrap iterations. As stored in TCRdb, this immuneACCESS dataset retains in-frame rearrangements with V and J assigned. A fraction of the clones does not appear; measured against another copy, unresolved V genes explain less than half of the discrepancy, and the remainder lacks a known reason. V, J and clone size derive from that table, while D and trimming were established from the DNA sequence. The sample records around 25,000 clones, 75% to 80% of which are singletons. 0.85% to 1.2% of the sample comes from the top ten.

This TCR was recovered from an adult in good health and CMV-seronegative. The sequenced material came from memory CD4+ T cells from blood.

The sequenced DNA is TGTGCCAGCAGCTTAGGAGGTGGGCAGCACGGGGGCGGCTACACCTTC. It encodes CASSLGGGQHGGGYTF. Rearrangement joined TRBV7-2 to TRBJ1-2; TRBD1 might be the D gene, on 6 matching bases. From the germline V gene, CDR1 is SGHTA and CDR2 is FQGNSA. At the junction V is shortened by 1 base and J by 8 bases, with 20 bases in between. From the cysteine through the phenylalanine, the CDR3 covers 16 amino acids. Only the CDR3 part of the read is kept: 48 bases, read in frame from the first base.